The rows below give T cell receptor beta chains drawn from one sample of a study of PD-1 blockade in classical Hodgkin lymphoma. The method was immunoSEQ multiplex PCR; TCRdb's version includes in-frame clones alone and lacks a portion of them. The table records over 25,000 clones, approximately 86% of them present only once. The sample in question was CD4+ T cells from blood, obtained before the fourth cycle of nivolumab. The receptors here all came from a human donor with classical Hodgkin lymphoma. The CDR3 runs from the conserved cysteine through the conserved F or W. A D gene is named only where the DNA matches it firmly. Expanded clones get a size class; other rows say once, few or many, or leave the size out.

abundance: .
d_gene: .
v_gene: TRBV9
j_gene: TRBJ1-2
CDR3nt: TGTGCCAGCAGCGTCCAGGGATGGGGGGGCTACACCTTC
CDR3aa: CASSVQGWGGYTF

abundance: .
d_gene: .
v_gene: TRBV6-6
j_gene: TRBJ2-7
CDR3nt: TGTGCCAGCCGGAAACAGGGTCTTACCTCCTACGAGCAGTACTTC
CDR3aa: CASRKQGLTSYEQYF

abundance: .
d_gene: .
v_gene: TRBV5-1
j_gene: TRBJ2-1
CDR3nt: TGCGCCAGCAGCTTGGAATACTACGACTACAATGAGCAGTTCTTC
CDR3aa: CASSLEYYDYNEQFF

abundance: .
d_gene: .
v_gene: TRBV2
j_gene: TRBJ2-7
CDR3nt: TGTGCCAGCAGTGACCTCGATCGGGACCCTGGCTCCTACGAGCAGTACTTC
CDR3aa: CASSDLDRDPGSYEQYF

abundance: few
d_gene: .
v_gene: TRBV9
j_gene: TRBJ1-5
CDR3nt: TGTGCCAGCAGCGTAGGGCCCCTCGGTCAGCCCCAGCATTTT
CDR3aa: CASSVGPLGQPQHF

abundance: once
d_gene: TRBD1
v_gene: TRBV11-2
j_gene: TRBJ2-7
CDR3nt: TGTGCCAGCAGCTTGTCGGGACAGGGAAACTCCTACGAGCAGTACTTC
CDR3aa: CASSLSGQGNSYEQYF

abundance: once
d_gene: .
v_gene: TRBV7-8
j_gene: TRBJ1-6
CDR3nt: TGTGCCAGCAGCTTAGAAGGGCCCTATAATTCACCCCTCCACTTT
CDR3aa: CASSLEGPYNSPLHF

abundance: .
d_gene: TRBD1
v_gene: TRBV5-1
j_gene: TRBJ2-5
CDR3nt: TGCGCCAGCAGCGGGACAGGGGCCCAAGAGACCCAGTACTTC
CDR3aa: CASSGTGAQETQYF

abundance: .
d_gene: .
v_gene: TRBV5-1
j_gene: TRBJ2-7
CDR3nt: TGCGCCAGCAGCCGGGACACCCCCTACGAGCAGTACTTC
CDR3aa: CASSRDTPYEQYF

abundance: once
d_gene: .
v_gene: TRBV28
j_gene: TRBJ1-2
CDR3nt: TGTGCCAGCACCCCTGCAGAGGGCAGGTATGGCTACACCTTC
CDR3aa: CASTPAEGRYGYTF

abundance: .
d_gene: .
v_gene: TRBV6-6
j_gene: TRBJ2-7
CDR3nt: TGTGCCAGCAGTTCAAGGGGACCGTTAAAAAGCTACGAGCAGTACTTC
CDR3aa: CASSSRGPLKSYEQYF

abundance: .
d_gene: .
v_gene: TRBV15
j_gene: TRBJ1-6
CDR3nt: TGTGCCACCAGCAGAGATGGCCCACCCCTCCACTTT
CDR3aa: CATSRDGPPLHF

abundance: .
d_gene: TRBD2
v_gene: TRBV30
j_gene: TRBJ2-7
CDR3nt: TGTGCCTGGAGTTTACTAGCGGACGAGCAGTACTTC
CDR3aa: CAWSLLADEQYF

abundance: .
d_gene: .
v_gene: TRBV28
j_gene: TRBJ2-5
CDR3nt: TGTGCCAGCAGTAGCCTCCGGGTCCAATGGTCCCAAGAGACCCAGTACTTC
CDR3aa: CASSSLRVQWSQETQYF

abundance: .
d_gene: .
v_gene: TRBV18
j_gene: TRBJ2-1
CDR3nt: TGTGCCAGCTCACCGGGCGGAAGGAGCGTGAATGAGCAGTTCTTC
CDR3aa: CASSPGGRSVNEQFF

abundance: .
d_gene: .
v_gene: TRBV2
j_gene: TRBJ2-1
CDR3nt: TGTGCCAGCAGGGACAGACTAGGTCCCCACAATGAGCAGTTCTTC
CDR3aa: CASRDRLGPHNEQFF

abundance: .
d_gene: TRBD1
v_gene: TRBV11-2
j_gene: TRBJ2-3
CDR3nt: TGTGCCAGCAGCTTAGTCCCGGGACAGACCTGTTATTTT
CDR3aa: CASSLVPGQTCYF

abundance: .
d_gene: TRBD1
v_gene: TRBV19
j_gene: TRBJ2-7
CDR3nt: TGTGCCAGTAGTAGGGCCTTGGACAGGGGCTACGAGCAGTACTTC
CDR3aa: CASSRALDRGYEQYF

abundance: .
d_gene: .
v_gene: TRBV18
j_gene: TRBJ1-1
CDR3nt: TGTGCCAGCTCACCAGGGGTAGGGACTGAAGCTTTCTTT
CDR3aa: CASSPGVGTEAFF

abundance: .
d_gene: .
v_gene: TRBV19
j_gene: TRBJ1-5
CDR3nt: TGTGCCAGTGAGCCCCGGGTCGGCAATCAGCCCCAGCATTTT
CDR3aa: CASEPRVGNQPQHF

abundance: .
d_gene: TRBD2
v_gene: TRBV5-6
j_gene: TRBJ2-3
CDR3nt: TGTGCCAGCAGCGTGACTAGCGGGGGGGAGGATACGCAGTATTTT
CDR3aa: CASSVTSGGEDTQYF

abundance: .
d_gene: TRBD1
v_gene: TRBV6-1
j_gene: TRBJ2-2
CDR3nt: TGTGCCAGCAAGGACAGGGTGCGGGACACCGGGGAGCTGTTTTTT
CDR3aa: CASKDRVRDTGELFF

abundance: .
d_gene: TRBD2
v_gene: TRBV6-1
j_gene: TRBJ2-7
CDR3nt: TGTGCCAGCAGTCAAGATGGACTAGCGGGAGACGAGCAGTACTTC
CDR3aa: CASSQDGLAGDEQYF

abundance: .
d_gene: TRBD1
v_gene: TRBV29-1
j_gene: TRBJ1-1
CDR3nt: TGCAGCGCCGGGGACAGGAAGGGGACTGAAGCTTTCTTT
CDR3aa: CSAGDRKGTEAFF

abundance: .
d_gene: TRBD1
v_gene: TRBV6-1
j_gene: TRBJ2-7
CDR3nt: TGTGCCAGCAGGCCGGGACAGCAGTACTACGAGCAGTACTTC
CDR3aa: CASRPGQQYYEQYF

abundance: few
d_gene: .
v_gene: TRBV5-5
j_gene: TRBJ1-2
CDR3nt: TGTGCCAGCAGAGGGGACAATACTAACTATGGCTACACCTTC
CDR3aa: CASRGDNTNYGYTF